This T cell receptor beta chain was profiled in a study of pediatric ulcerative colitis. This CDR3 is built from 15 residues. The V gene end was trimmed by 0 bases and the J gene end by 1 base; junction bases not matched to a gene: 1. The V gene's germline CDR1 is SGHRS and CDR2 YFSETQ. General study findings and limits: A couple of rectal CDR3 clonotypes occurred in all ulcerative colitis patients. Ulcerative colitis patients shared more blood-rectal clones than controls.

As to this clone: Its cognate antigen is unknown.

The table came from immunoSEQ multiplex PCR; TCRdb's copy has only in-frame clones and leaves some out. This sample carries more than 50,000 clones, about three quarters of them seen once, and the ten largest clones take around 5.2%. This receptor was obtained from a boy aged 5-17 years with moderate ulcerative colitis. Sequenced: blood. The gene calls are TRBV5-1 and TRBJ2-7; 10 bases map to TRBD1. The CDR3 nucleotides are TGCGCCAGCAGCTTGGTGGGACAGGGGTCCTACGAGCAGTACTTC. Translated: CASSLVGQGSYEQYF.